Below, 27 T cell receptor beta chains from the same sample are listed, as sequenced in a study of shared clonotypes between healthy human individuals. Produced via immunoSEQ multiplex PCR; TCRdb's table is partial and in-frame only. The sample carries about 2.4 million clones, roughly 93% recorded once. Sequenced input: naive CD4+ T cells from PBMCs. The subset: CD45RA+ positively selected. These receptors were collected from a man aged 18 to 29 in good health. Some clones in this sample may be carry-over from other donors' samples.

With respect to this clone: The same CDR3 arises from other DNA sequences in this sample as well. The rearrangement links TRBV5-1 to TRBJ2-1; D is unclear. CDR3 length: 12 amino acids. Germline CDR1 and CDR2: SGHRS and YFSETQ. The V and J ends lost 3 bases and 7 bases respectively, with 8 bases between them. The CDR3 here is CASSSDGNEQFF. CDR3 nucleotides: TGCGCCAGCAGCTCGGACGGGAATGAGCAGTTCTTC.

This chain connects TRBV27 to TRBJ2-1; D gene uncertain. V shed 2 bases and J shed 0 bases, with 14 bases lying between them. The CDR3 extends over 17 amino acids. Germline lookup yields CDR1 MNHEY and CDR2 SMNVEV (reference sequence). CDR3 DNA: TGTGCCAGCAGTTTAGATCGGCTAGTCCACTCCTACAATGAGCAGTTCTTC. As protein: CASSLDRLVHSYNEQFF.

CDR3 sequence reads: CASSWEVRSTDTQYF. The CDR3 coding sequence is TGCGCCAGCAGCTGGGAGGTCCGAAGCACAGATACGCAGTATTTT. The chain employs TRBV5-1 and TRBJ2-3, with D perhaps matching TRBD2 (6 bases). The CDR3 covers 15 residues. CDR1 is SGHRS, CDR2 YFSETQ, per germline. The V end lost 3 bases, the J end lost 0 bases, and 11 bases lay between the germline ends.

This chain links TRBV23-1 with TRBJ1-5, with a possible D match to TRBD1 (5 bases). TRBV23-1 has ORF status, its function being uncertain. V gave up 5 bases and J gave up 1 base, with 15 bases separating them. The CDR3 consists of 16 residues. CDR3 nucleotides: TGCGCCAGCAGTTATGGGGCGGGGTTAAGCAATCAGCCCCAGCATTTT. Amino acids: CASSYGAGLSNQPQHF.

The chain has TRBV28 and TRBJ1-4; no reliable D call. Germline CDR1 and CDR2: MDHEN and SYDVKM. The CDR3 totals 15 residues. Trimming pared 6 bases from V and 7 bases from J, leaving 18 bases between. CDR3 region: CASRSEGKEGEKLFF. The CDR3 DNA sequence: TGTGCCAGCAGGTCAGAGGGTAAGGAGGGTGAAAAACTGTTTTTT.

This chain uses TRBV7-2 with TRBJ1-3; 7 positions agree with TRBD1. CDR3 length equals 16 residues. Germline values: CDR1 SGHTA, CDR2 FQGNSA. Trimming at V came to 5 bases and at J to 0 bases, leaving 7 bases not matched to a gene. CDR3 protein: CASSGQGTDSGNTIYF. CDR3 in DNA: TGTGCCAGCAGCGGGCAAGGGACAGACTCTGGAAACACCATATATTTT.

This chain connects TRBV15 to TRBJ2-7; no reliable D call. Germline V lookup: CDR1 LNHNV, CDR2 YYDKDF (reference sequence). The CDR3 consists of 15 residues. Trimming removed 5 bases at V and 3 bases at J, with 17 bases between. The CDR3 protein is CATSEDDGRLYEQYF. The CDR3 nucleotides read TGTGCCACCAGCGAGGACGACGGGCGTCTCTACGAGCAGTACTTC.

Written as DNA, the CDR3 is TGTGCCAGCAGCGTAGATCTAGCGGGAGCATGGGAGACCCAGTACTTC. Residues: CASSVDLAGAWETQYF. This chain uses TRBV9 with TRBJ2-5, with 10 nucleotides matching TRBD2. CDR3 length equals 16 residues. In germline, CDR1 is SGDLS, CDR2 YYNGEE. With V trimmed by 0 bases and J by 5 bases, 7 bases remained unmatched.

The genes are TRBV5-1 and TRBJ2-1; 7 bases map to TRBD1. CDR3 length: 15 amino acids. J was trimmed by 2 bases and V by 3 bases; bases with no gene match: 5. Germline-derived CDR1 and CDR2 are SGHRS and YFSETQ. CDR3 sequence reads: CASSSTGTAYNEQFF. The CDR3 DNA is TGCGCCAGCAGCTCAACCGGGACAGCCTACAATGAGCAGTTCTTC.

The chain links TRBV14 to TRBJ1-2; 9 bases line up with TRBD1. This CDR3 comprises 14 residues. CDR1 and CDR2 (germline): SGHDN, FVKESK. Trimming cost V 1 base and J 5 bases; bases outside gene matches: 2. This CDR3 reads CASSQGQGGYGYTF. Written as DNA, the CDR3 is TGTGCCAGCAGCCAAGGACAGGGGGGTTATGGCTACACCTTC.

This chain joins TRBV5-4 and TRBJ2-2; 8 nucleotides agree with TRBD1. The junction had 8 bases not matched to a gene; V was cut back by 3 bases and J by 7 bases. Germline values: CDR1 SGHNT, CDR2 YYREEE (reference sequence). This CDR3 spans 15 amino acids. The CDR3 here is CASSSGTGMIGELFF. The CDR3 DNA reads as TGTGCCAGCAGCTCCGGGACAGGAATGATCGGGGAGCTGTTTTTT.

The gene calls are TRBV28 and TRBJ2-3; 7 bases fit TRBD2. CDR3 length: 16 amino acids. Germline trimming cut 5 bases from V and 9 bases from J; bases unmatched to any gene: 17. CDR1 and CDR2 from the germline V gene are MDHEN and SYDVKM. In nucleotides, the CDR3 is TGTGCCAGCAGTGTCCCCGTGGGGGGAGGGGCTCTCACGCAGTATTTT. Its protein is CASSVPVGGGALTQYF.

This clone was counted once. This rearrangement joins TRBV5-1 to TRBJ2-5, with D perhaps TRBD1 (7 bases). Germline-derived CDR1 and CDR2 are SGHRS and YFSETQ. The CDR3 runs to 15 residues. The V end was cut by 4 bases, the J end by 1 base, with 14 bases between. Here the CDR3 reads CASSGTAGRQETQYF. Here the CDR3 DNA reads TGCGCCAGCAGCGGGACAGCGGGCCGCCAAGAGACCCAGTACTTC.

In DNA form, the CDR3 reads TGTGCCAGCAACAAAGAATTAGCGGGAGTCATCGAGCAGTACTTC. It codes for CASNKELAGVIEQYF. This chain connects TRBV6-1 to TRBJ2-7; TRBD2 matches 9 bases. The CDR3 is 15 residues long. Germline CDR1 reads MNHNS; CDR2 reads SASEGT. V dropped 7 bases and J dropped 6; count of bases not matched to a gene: 13.

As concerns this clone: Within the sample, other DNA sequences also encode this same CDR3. This chain's CDR3 is CASSPAYEQYF. In DNA, the CDR3 is TGTGCCAGCAGCCCGGCCTACGAGCAGTACTTC. The chain couples TRBV11-2 to TRBJ2-7; D gene unclear. Germline CDR1 and CDR2: SGHAT and FQNNGV. With 5 bases removed from V and 2 bases from J, the gap between germline ends came to 4 bases. The CDR3 loop spans 11 amino acids.

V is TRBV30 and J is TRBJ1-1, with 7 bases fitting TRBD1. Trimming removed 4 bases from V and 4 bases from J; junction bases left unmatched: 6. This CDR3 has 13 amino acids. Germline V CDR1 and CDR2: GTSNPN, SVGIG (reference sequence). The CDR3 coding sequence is TGTGCCTGGACAGGGGGTGGAGGCACTGAAGCTTTCTTT. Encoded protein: CAWTGGGGTEAFF.

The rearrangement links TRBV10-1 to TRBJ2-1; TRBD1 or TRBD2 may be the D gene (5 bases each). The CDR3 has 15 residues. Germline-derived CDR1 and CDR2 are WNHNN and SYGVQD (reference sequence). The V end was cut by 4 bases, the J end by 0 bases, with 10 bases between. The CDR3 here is CASSGSGSSYNEQFF. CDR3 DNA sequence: TGCGCCAGCAGTGGGTCAGGGAGCTCCTACAATGAGCAGTTCTTC.

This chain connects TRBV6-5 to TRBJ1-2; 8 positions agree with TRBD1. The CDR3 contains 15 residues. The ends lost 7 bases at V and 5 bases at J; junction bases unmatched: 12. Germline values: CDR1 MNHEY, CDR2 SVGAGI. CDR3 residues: CASTIAPTGGYGYTF. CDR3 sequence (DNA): TGTGCCAGCACCATAGCACCTACAGGGGGTTATGGCTACACCTTC.

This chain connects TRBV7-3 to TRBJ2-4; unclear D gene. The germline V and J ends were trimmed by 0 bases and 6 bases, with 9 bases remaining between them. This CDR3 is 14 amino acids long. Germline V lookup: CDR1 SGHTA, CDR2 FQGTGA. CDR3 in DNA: TGTGCCAGCAGCTTAACACGGAGCGTAAACATTCAGTACTTC. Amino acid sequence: CASSLTRSVNIQYF. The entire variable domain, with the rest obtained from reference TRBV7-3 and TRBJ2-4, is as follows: GAGVSQTPSNKVTEKGKYVELRCDPISGHTALYWYRQSLGQGPEFLIYFQGTGAADDSGLPNDRFFAVRPEGSVSTLKIQRTERGDSAVYLCASSLTRSVNIQYFGAGTRLSVL.

The CDR3 reads CASSVLAGVNNEQFF. The CDR3 DNA is TGTGCCAGCAGCGTACTAGCGGGAGTCAACAATGAGCAGTTCTTC. The chain combines TRBV9 with TRBJ2-1; 10 nucleotides agree with TRBD2. Trimming took 1 base from V and 5 from J; bases not matched to a gene: 3. The germline CDR1 and CDR2 sequences are SGDLS and YYNGEE. The CDR3 loop spans 15 amino acids.

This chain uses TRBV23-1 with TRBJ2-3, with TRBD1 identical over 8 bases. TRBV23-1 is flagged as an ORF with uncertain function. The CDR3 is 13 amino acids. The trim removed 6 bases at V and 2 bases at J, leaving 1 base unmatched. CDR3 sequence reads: CASRQGVTDTQYF. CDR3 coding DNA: TGCGCCAGCAGACAGGGGGTCACAGATACGCAGTATTTT.

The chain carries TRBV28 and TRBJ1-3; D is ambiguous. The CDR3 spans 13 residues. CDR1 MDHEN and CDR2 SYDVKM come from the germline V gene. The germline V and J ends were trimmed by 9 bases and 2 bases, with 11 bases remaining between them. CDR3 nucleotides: TGTGCCAGTTTGGAGGGCGCTGGAAACACCATATATTTT. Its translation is CASLEGAGNTIYF.

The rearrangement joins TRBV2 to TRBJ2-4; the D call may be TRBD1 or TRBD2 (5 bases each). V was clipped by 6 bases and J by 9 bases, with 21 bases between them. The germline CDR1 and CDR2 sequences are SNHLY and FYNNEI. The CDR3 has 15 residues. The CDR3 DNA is TGTGCCAGCAGGAATGAGGGGACCTCCTGGGGCATTCAGTACTTC. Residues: CASRNEGTSWGIQYF.

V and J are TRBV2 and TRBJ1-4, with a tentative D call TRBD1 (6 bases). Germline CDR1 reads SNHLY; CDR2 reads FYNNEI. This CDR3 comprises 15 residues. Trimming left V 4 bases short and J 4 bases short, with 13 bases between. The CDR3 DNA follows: TGTGCCAGCAGTGTGACTAAGGGGGTTAATGAAAAACTGTTTTTT. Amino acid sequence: CASSVTKGVNEKLFF.

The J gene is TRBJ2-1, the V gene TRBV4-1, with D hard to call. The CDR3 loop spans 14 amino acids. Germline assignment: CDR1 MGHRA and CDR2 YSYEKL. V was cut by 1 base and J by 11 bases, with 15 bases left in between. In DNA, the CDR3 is TGCGCCAGCAGCCAAGTAGCACCCCCGGCGAAGCAGTTCTTC. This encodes CASSQVAPPAKQFF.

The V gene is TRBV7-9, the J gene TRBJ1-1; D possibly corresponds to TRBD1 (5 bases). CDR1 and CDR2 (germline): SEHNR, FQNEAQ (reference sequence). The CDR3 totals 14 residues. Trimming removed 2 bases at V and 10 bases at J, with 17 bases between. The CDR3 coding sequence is TGTGCCAGCAGCTTATCAGGGACCGGAAACGGAGCTTTCTTT. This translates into CASSLSGTGNGAFF. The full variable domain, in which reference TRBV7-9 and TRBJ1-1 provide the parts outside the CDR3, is DTGVSQNPRHKITKRGQNVTFRCDPISEHNRLYWYRQTLGQGPEFLTYFQNEAQLEKSRLLSDRFSAERPKGSFSTLEIQRTEQGDSAMYLCASSLSGTGNGAFFGQGTRLTVV.

CDR3 protein: CASRNPQGSEQYF. CDR3 nucleotides: TGTGCCAGCAGGAACCCTCAGGGTTCCGAGCAGTACTTC. This chain uses TRBV5-4 with TRBJ2-7; maybe TRBD1 (5 bases). V was cut by 5 bases and J by 6 bases, with 15 bases left in between. This CDR3 is built from 13 residues. CDR1 SGHNT and CDR2 YYREEE come from the germline V gene (reference sequence). Complete variable domain (other parts from reference TRBV5-4 and TRBJ2-7): ETGVTQSPTHLIKTRGQQVTLRCSSQSGHNTVSWYQQALGQGPQFIFQYYREEENGRGNFPPRFSGLQFPNYSSELNVNALELDDSALYLCASRNPQGSEQYFGPGTRLTVT.